The 26 T cell receptor beta chains below come from one sample, sequenced in a study of cytomegalovirus exposure and HLA in healthy donors. PCR amplification relied on 60 Vbeta primers (plus 13 Jbeta primers). Generated by immunoSEQ multiplex PCR, the TCRdb table keeps only in-frame clones and is missing some. The top ten hold 8.4% of the sample, which has over 100,000 clones, under 85% seen once. The sequenced sample consisted of PBMCs. All receptors derive from a man in his forties or fifties in good health and CMV-seronegative.

This clone was seen only once. The V gene is TRBV27, the J gene TRBJ2-6; no clear D gene. The V end was cut by 3 bases, the J end by 1 base, with 4 bases between. CDR3 length: 14 residues. Germline loops: CDR1 MNHEY, CDR2 SMNVEV (reference sequence). The CDR3 sequence is CASSFGSGANVLTF. Written as DNA, the CDR3 is TGTGCCAGCAGTTTCGGTTCTGGGGCCAACGTCCTGACTTTC.

The V call is TRBV13, the J call TRBJ2-7, with a possible D match to TRBD2 (5 bases). The CDR3 contains 14 residues. Germline V gene data show CDR1 as PRHDT and CDR2 as FYEKMQ (reference sequence). Trimming removed 5 bases at V and 7 bases at J, with 18 bases between. The CDR3 DNA reads as TGTGCCAGCAGCCCCGACTTCCCGCGGAGGGAGCAGTACTTC. Protein sequence: CASSPDFPRREQYF.

The chain couples TRBV29-1 to TRBJ1-2; 10 nucleotides agree with TRBD1. V dropped 4 bases and J dropped 2; count of bases not matched to a gene: 4. This CDR3 is built from 14 residues. Germline CDR1 is SQVTM and CDR2 is ANQGSEA. The CDR3 loop reads CSVVGDRGNYGYTF. CDR3 sequence (DNA): TGCAGCGTTGTAGGGGACAGGGGAAACTATGGCTACACCTTC.

J is TRBJ2-1 and V is TRBV9; D remains ambiguous. The V end was cut by 0 bases, the J end by 12 bases, with 19 bases between. The germline V gene has CDR1 SGDLS and CDR2 YYNGEE. The CDR3 extends over 15 amino acids. CDR3 protein: CASSVGVEPVLGQFF. CDR3 in DNA: TGTGCCAGCAGCGTAGGGGTGGAGCCAGTACTCGGGCAGTTCTTC. The full variable domain, its missing parts supplied by reference TRBV9 and TRBJ2-1, is DSGVTQTPKHLITATGQRVTLRCSPRSGDLSVYWYQQSLDQGLQFLIQYYNGEERAKGNILERFSAQQFPDLHSELNLSSLELGDSALYFCASSVGVEPVLGQFFGPGTRLTVL.

The chain couples TRBV12-5 to TRBJ2-2; 7 bases match TRBD2. Trimming took 8 bases from V and 1 from J; bases not matched to a gene: 4. The CDR3 sequence is 14 residues long. Germline CDR1 is LGHNT and CDR2 is FRNRAP. CDR3 loop: CASRRGVNTGELFF. The DNA of the CDR3 is TGTGCTAGTAGACGGGGGGTGAACACCGGGGAGCTGTTTTTT.

V is TRBV19 and J is TRBJ2-2; 8 bases align to TRBD2. With 7 bases clipped from V and 5 bases from J, the junction kept 12 bases outside the gene matches. Germline V gene sequence: CDR1 LNHDA, CDR2 SQIVND (reference sequence). The CDR3 has 16 residues. As DNA, the CDR3 is TGTGCCAGTAACCCGGGGGGGGCAGGGAGGACCGGGGAGCTGTTTTTT. This sequence encodes CASNPGGAGRTGELFF.

This chain links TRBV5-4 with TRBJ2-2; maybe TRBD1 (5 bases). Trimming removed 2 bases at V and 0 bases at J, with 23 bases between. Germline CDR1 reads SGHNT; CDR2 reads YYREEE (reference sequence). This CDR3 spans 20 amino acids. The CDR3: CASSLPPYRTPNSNTGELFF. The CDR3 DNA follows: TGTGCCAGCAGCTTACCTCCTTATAGGACACCGAATTCGAACACCGGGGAGCTGTTTTTT.

This chain uses TRBV5-1 with TRBJ2-2; 7 bases align to TRBD1. This CDR3 spans 15 amino acids. With 9 bases clipped from V and 1 base from J, the junction kept 9 bases outside the gene matches. From germline, CDR1 is SGHRS and CDR2 YFSETQ. CDR3 DNA sequence: TGCGCCACCAAAAAGGGGGCTCAGAACACCGGGGAGCTGTTTTTT. Protein: CATKKGAQNTGELFF. Supplemented by reference TRBV5-1 and TRBJ2-2, the full variable domain reads KAGVTQTPRYLIKTRGQQVTLSCSPISGHRSVSWYQQTPGQGLQFLFEYFSETQRNKGNFPGRFSGRQFSNSRSEMNVSTLELGDSALYLCATKKGAQNTGELFFGEGSRLTVL.

This clone was seen only a few times. This chain joins TRBV19 and TRBJ2-1, with a possible D match to TRBD1 (5 bases). V gave up 6 bases and J gave up 7 bases, with 13 bases separating them. The CDR3 runs 13 residues. The germline V gene has CDR1 LNHDA and CDR2 SQIVND (reference sequence). CDR3 residues: CASSQGQGNEQFF. In DNA form, the CDR3 reads TGTGCCAGTAGCCAAGGGCAGGGTAATGAGCAGTTCTTC.

The rearrangement uses TRBV4-2 and TRBJ2-2; weak D call: TRBD2 (5 bases). Trimming pared 5 bases from V and 0 bases from J, leaving 16 bases between. The CDR3 extends over 17 amino acids. The germline V gene has CDR1 LGHNA and CDR2 YNFKEQ. This CDR3 reads CASSLHPAGTNTGELFF. Here the CDR3 DNA reads TGTGCCAGCAGCTTACATCCGGCGGGCACGAACACCGGGGAGCTGTTTTTT.

This clone was counted between two and nine times. The rearrangement joins TRBV6-6 to TRBJ1-1, with D hard to call. The germline V gene has CDR1 MNHNY and CDR2 SVGAGI (reference sequence). Between the trimmed V and J ends, which lost 5 bases and 7 bases, there was a span of 17 bases. CDR3 length equals 14 residues. CDR3 loop: CASSEVPTLGEAFF. CDR3 coding DNA: TGTGCCAGCAGTGAGGTGCCCACATTGGGTGAAGCTTTCTTT.

This clone was recorded a few times. This chain links TRBV4-3 with TRBJ2-6; D ambiguous. Germline loops: CDR1 LGHNA, CDR2 YSLEER. V was cut by 0 bases and J by 0 bases, with 15 bases left in between. CDR3 length equals 19 residues. The CDR3 sequence is CASSQDGLIYSSGANVLTF. CDR3 coding DNA: TGCGCCAGCAGCCAAGATGGTCTAATCTATTCCTCTGGGGCCAACGTCCTGACTTTC.

This chain links TRBV5-4 with TRBJ1-1; unclear D gene. Trimming cost V 2 bases and J 1 base, with 6 bases left between them. The CDR3 has 13 amino acids. From germline, CDR1 is SGHNT and CDR2 YYREEE (reference sequence). CDR3 DNA sequence: TGTGCCAGCAGCTTCGGGAGGAACACTGAAGCTTTCTTT. Amino acids: CASSFGRNTEAFF. Combining the CDR3 with reference TRBV5-4 and TRBJ1-1 gives the whole variable domain ETGVTQSPTHLIKTRGQQVTLRCSSQSGHNTVSWYQQALGQGPQFIFQYYREEENGRGNFPPRFSGLQFPNYSSELNVNALELDDSALYLCASSFGRNTEAFFGQGTRLTVV.

The chain carries TRBV11-3 and TRBJ2-7, with D tentatively TRBD2 (6 bases). Trimming stripped 5 bases from V and 5 bases from J, with 10 bases between. There are 12 residues in the CDR3. Germline assignment: CDR1 SGHNT and CDR2 YENEEA. This chain's CDR3 is CASSDRGNEQYF. DNA for the CDR3: TGTGCCAGCAGCGACCGGGGGAACGAGCAGTACTTC.

The table lists this clone with a few counts. The DNA of the CDR3 is TGTGCCAGCAGCTTCGCAGGGTACACTGAAGCTTTCTTT. Its translation is CASSFAGYTEAFF. V gene TRBV13 combines with J gene TRBJ1-1, with D perhaps TRBD1 (5 bases). Germline V lookup: CDR1 PRHDT, CDR2 FYEKMQ (reference sequence). The V end lost 3 bases, the J end lost 3 bases, and 8 bases lay between the germline ends. The length of the CDR3 is 13 residues.

This clone was recorded only once. V and J are TRBV25-1 and TRBJ1-1; weak D call: TRBD1 (5 bases). The CDR3 runs 13 residues. Per germline, CDR1 MGHDK and CDR2 SYGVNS. V was clipped by 8 bases and J by 4 bases, with 14 bases between them. The CDR3 sequence: CASGGTWGTEAFF. As DNA, the CDR3 is TGTGCCAGCGGTGGGACTTGGGGCACTGAAGCTTTCTTT.

The J gene is TRBJ1-2, the V gene TRBV4-3; D is unclear. The CDR3 is 17 amino acids. Trimming shortened V by 1 base and J by 2 bases, and 17 bases separated the two germline ends. Germline CDR1 and CDR2: LGHNA and YSLEER. In nucleotides, the CDR3 is TGCGCCAGCAGCCAAGGCTGGAGGAAAGGAACCAACTATGGCTACACCTTC. Its protein product is CASSQGWRKGTNYGYTF.

Only a few counts were recorded for this clone. Possible read error: a much larger clone is one base away. The chain employs TRBV5-4 and TRBJ2-1; D is perhaps TRBD2 (5 bases). This CDR3 has 12 residues. The V and J ends lost 4 bases and 10 bases respectively, with 12 bases between them. Germline loops: CDR1 SGHNT, CDR2 YYREEE (reference sequence). CDR3: CASSASRTEQFF. CDR3 bases: TGTGCCAGCAGCGCTAGCCGGACCGAGCAGTTCTTC. The variable domain in full, with the rest retrieved from reference TRBV5-4 and TRBJ2-1, is ETGVTQSPTHLIKTRGQQVTLRCSSQSGHNTVSWYQQALGQGPQFIFQYYREEENGRGNFPPRFSGLQFPNYSSELNVNALELDDSALYLCASSASRTEQFFGPGTRLTVL.

The chain recombines TRBV7-8 with TRBJ1-5; D gene unclear. Germline-derived CDR1 and CDR2 are SGHVS and FQNEAQ. V dropped 1 base and J dropped 7 bases, with 8 bases sitting between them. The CDR3 extends over 13 amino acids. CDR3 bases: TGTGCCAGCAGCTTAGGACCGGGGCAGCCCCAGCATTTT. It translates to CASSLGPGQPQHF.

In this sample, this clone turned up a few times. The J gene is TRBJ2-7, the V gene TRBV6-5, with a weak D call TRBD2 (7 bases). This CDR3 has 13 residues. Germline CDR1 reads MNHEY; CDR2 reads SVGAGI. Trimming took 10 bases from V and 4 from J, leaving 17 bases between them. The CDR3 loop reads CATRGGAPYEQYF. DNA for the CDR3: TGTGCCACACGTGGGGGGGCCCCGTACGAGCAGTACTTC.

This chain links TRBV5-1 with TRBJ2-3, with unresolved D. The V end was cut by 0 bases, the J end by 1 base, with 6 bases between. This CDR3 is 14 amino acids long. Germline lookup yields CDR1 SGHRS and CDR2 YFSETQ. The CDR3 sequence is CASSLELGTDTQYF. The CDR3, as DNA: TGCGCCAGCAGCTTGGAGCTAGGCACAGATACGCAGTATTTT.

This chain connects TRBV5-1 to TRBJ2-3; 8 positions agree with TRBD2. With V trimmed by 1 base and J by 3 bases, 4 bases remained unmatched. Germline assignment: CDR1 SGHRS and CDR2 YFSETQ. The CDR3 sequence is 15 residues long. CDR3 DNA sequence: TGCGCCAGCAGCTTGATGAGCGGGGGTACAGATACGCAGTATTTT. Its protein product is CASSLMSGGTDTQYF.

The genes are TRBV4-3 and TRBJ1-1, with 11 bases that match TRBD1. This CDR3 is built from 18 residues. Germline-derived CDR1 and CDR2 are LGHNA and YSLEER. Trimming took 0 bases from V and 0 from J; bases not matched to a gene: 6. CDR3 protein: CASSQDPGQGALNTEAFF. As DNA, the CDR3 is TGCGCCAGCAGCCAAGACCCTGGACAGGGGGCCTTGAACACTGAAGCTTTCTTT.

This clone has only a few counts. The junction and the germline gene differ at one end; a read error may be behind it. The chain uses TRBV28 and TRBJ1-5; no firm D call. The CDR3 has 16 amino acids. Germline CDR1 is MDHEN and CDR2 is SYDVKM. The CDR3: CARSLTEGYSNQPQHF. CDR3 coding DNA: TGTGCCCGCAGTCTCACCGAGGGATATAGCAATCAGCCCCAGCATTTT.

The chain has TRBV2 and TRBJ2-2; TRBD2 matches at 7 bases. The CDR3 is 15 residues long. After removal of 2 bases from V and 3 bases from J, the junction contained 3 bases not matched to a gene. Germline CDR1 is SNHLY and CDR2 is FYNNEI. DNA for the CDR3: TGTGCCAGCAGTGAATGGGGGGGGGACACCGGGGAGCTGTTTTTT. Amino acid sequence: CASSEWGGDTGELFF.

This clone was counted once. V gene TRBV19 combines with J gene TRBJ2-7; D perhaps matches TRBD1 (6 bases). Germline loops: CDR1 LNHDA, CDR2 SQIVND (reference sequence). V gave up 6 bases and J gave up 0 bases, with 15 bases separating them. The CDR3 length is 15 residues. This chain's CDR3 is CASRTGHQTSYEQYF. CDR3 coding DNA: TGTGCCAGTAGGACGGGACACCAAACCTCCTACGAGCAGTACTTC. The full variable domain, its missing parts supplied by reference TRBV19 and TRBJ2-7, is DGGITQSPKYLFRKEGQNVTLSCEQNLNHDAMYWYRQDPGQGLRLIYYSQIVNDFQKGDIAEGYSVSREKKESFPLTVTSAQKNPTAFYLCASRTGHQTSYEQYFGPGTRLTVT.